A single sample gave rise to the 7 T cell receptor beta chains below, sequenced in a study of blood T cell repertoires in COVID-19. TCRdb keeps only in-frame clones here, not all; method: immunoSEQ multiplex PCR. This table has hundreds of thousands of clones, roughly 87% appearing once. Source material: PBMCs or T cells enriched from blood (not recorded which). These receptors were taken from a woman between 18 and 29 years old who had recovered from COVID-19.

The chain has TRBV10-2 and TRBJ2-7, with 9 nucleotides matching TRBD1. The CDR3 covers 15 residues. CDR1 and CDR2 from the germline V gene are WSHSY and SAAADI. Losses at the gene ends were 4 bases for V and 0 bases for J; bases not matched to a gene: 4. CDR3 sequence reads: CASSGGTGFSYEQYF. Written as DNA, the CDR3 is TGCGCCAGCAGTGGGGGGACAGGGTTCTCCTACGAGCAGTACTTC.

The J gene is TRBJ2-6, the V gene TRBV15; 9 nucleotides line up with TRBD2. Germline CDR1 reads LNHNV; CDR2 reads YYDKDF (reference sequence). V trimming: 6 bases; J trimming: 0 bases; junction bases outside the gene matches: 3. There are 16 residues in the CDR3. The CDR3 coding sequence is TGTGCCACCAGTGCGGGAGGGACCTCTGGGGCCAACGTCCTGACTTTC. Amino acid sequence: CATSAGGTSGANVLTF.

The rearrangement uses TRBV9 and TRBJ2-1, with D perhaps TRBD2 (6 bases). V lost 1 base and J 7 bases, leaving 18 bases between the germline ends. The CDR3 covers 16 residues. Germline CDR1 is SGDLS and CDR2 is YYNGEE. CDR3 protein: CASSVSGPHPRNEQFF. CDR3 bases: TGTGCCAGCAGCGTAAGCGGGCCCCACCCCAGGAATGAGCAGTTCTTC.

The V gene is TRBV5-3, the J gene TRBJ1-4, with D perhaps TRBD1 (6 bases). TRBV5-3 carries the ORF label, with uncertain function. The CDR3 totals 16 residues. Trimming pared 4 bases from V and 5 bases from J, leaving 18 bases between. CDR3 DNA: TGTGCCAGAAGCCGCCCGGGTCACAGGGCAAATGAAAAACTGTTTTTT. It translates to CARSRPGHRANEKLFF.

The chain carries TRBV12-5 and TRBJ2-3, with 8 bases lining up with TRBD2. The germline gives CDR1 LGHNT, CDR2 FRNRAP. Trimming took 4 bases from V and 4 from J; bases not matched to a gene: 7. The CDR3 runs to 15 residues. This CDR3 is CASGSHTGGPDTQYF. The DNA for the CDR3 is TGTGCTAGTGGTTCGCATACGGGGGGGCCAGATACGCAGTATTTT.

This chain uses TRBV9 with TRBJ1-1; 7 bases map to TRBD1. The CDR3 is 13 amino acids. Germline CDR1 is SGDLS and CDR2 is YYNGEE. V dropped 0 bases and J dropped 8; count of bases not matched to a gene: 4. CDR3 DNA sequence: TGTGCCAGCAGCGTAGCATGGGACAGAGAAGCTTTCTTT. Translation gives CASSVAWDREAFF.

The chain joins TRBV18 to TRBJ2-6; TRBD1 matches at 7 bases. V was clipped by 2 bases and J by 0 bases; unmatched bases: 4. Per germline, CDR1 KGHSH and CDR2 LQKENI. The CDR3 contains 17 residues. In DNA form, the CDR3 reads TGTGCCAGCTCACCATCGGGGACAGACTCTGGGGCCAACGTCCTGACTTTC. Translated, it gives CASSPSGTDSGANVLTF.